This is a list of T cell receptor beta chains from one sample in a study of CD8 T cells in Susac syndrome. TCRdb redid the calling of the immunoSEQ multiplex PCR reads with MiXCR, one entry per CDR3 protein. The table includes 90,000 or so distinct CDR3 sequences, approximately 95% detected once. Sample: CD8+ T cells from PBMCs. The receptors derive from a human donor in good health. Each CDR3 is given with its conserved first and last residue. D genes are given only for firm matches. Size is omitted from some rows. Given values are once, few, many or a class for expanded clones.

>NA|TRBJ1-1|TRBV7-9|NA
CASSLGQGARTEAFF
TGTGCCAGCAGCTTGGGTCAAGGGGCGCGCACTGAAGCTTTCTTT
>NA|TRBJ2-1|TRBV2|NA
CAARSPGSEQFF
TGTGCCGCCCGGTCGCCCGGTTCCGAGCAGTTCTTC
>few|TRBJ2-1|TRBV15|NA
CATSTYHNEQFF
TGTGCCACCAGCACTTACCACAATGAGCAGTTCTTC
>NA|TRBJ1-5|TRBV24-1|NA
CATPGDQPQHF
TGTGCCACACCTGGGGATCAGCCCCAGCATTTT
>NA|TRBJ2-3|TRBV6-1|TRBD2
CASSERLAGGPDTQYF
TGTGCCAGCAGTGAACGACTAGCGGGGGGGCCAGATACGCAGTATTTT
>NA|TRBJ2-1|TRBV29-1|NA
CSVDRGTGYNEQFF
TGCAGCGTTGATCGGGGGACGGGTTACAATGAGCAGTTCTTC
>NA|TRBJ2-1|TRBV3-1|NA
CASSHHQGNEQFF
TGTGCCAGCAGCCACCATCAGGGCAATGAGCAGTTCTTC
>NA|TRBJ1-2|TRBV29-1|TRBD1
CSVAGGSNYGYTF
TGCAGCGTTGCAGGGGGCTCTAACTATGGCTACACCTTC
>NA|TRBJ2-7|TRBV5-6|NA
CASSLEVGNYEQYF
TGTGCCAGCAGCTTGGAGGTGGGGAACTACGAGCAGTACTTC
>NA|TRBJ1-4|TRBV6-5|NA
CASSRQVLNEKLFF
TGTGCCAGCAGTCGACAGGTTCTTAATGAAAAACTGTTTTTT
>NA|TRBJ2-3|TRBV9|TRBD2
CASSVERGAITDTQYF
TGTGCCAGCAGCGTTGAGCGGGGGGCCATCACAGATACGCAGTATTTT
>NA|TRBJ1-2|TRBV5-1|NA
CASSLALIYGYTF
TGCGCCAGCAGCTTGGCACTGATCTATGGCTACACCTTC
>medium-sized|TRBJ1-1|TRBV13|NA
CASSFYRGALNTEAFF
TGTGCCAGCAGCTTCTATCGCGGGGCGCTGAACACTGAAGCTTTCTTT
>NA|TRBJ2-2|TRBV12-3/TRBV12-4|NA
CATGTYTGELFF
TGTGCCACCGGAACATACACCGGGGAGCTGTTTTTT
>NA|TRBJ2-3|TRBV27|TRBD2
CASSFGAGGRDTQYF
TGTGCCAGCAGTTTTGGAGCGGGGGGAAGGGATACGCAGTATTTT
>NA|TRBJ1-1|TRBV2|NA
CASSEYGVGAELNLGAFF
TGTGCCAGCAGTGAATATGGGGTTGGGGCAGAACTAAATTTGGGGGCTTTCTTT
>NA|TRBJ1-2|TRBV23-1|NA
CASSQNRDIGLANYGYTF
TGCGCCAGCAGTCAAAACCGGGACATAGGATTAGCTAACTATGGCTACACCTTC
>once|TRBJ2-7|TRBV3-1|NA
CASSPGLTSYEQYF
TGTGCCAGCAGCCCGGGACTCACTTCCTACGAGCAGTACTTC
>NA|TRBJ2-5|TRBV6-5|NA
CASSYVETQYF
TGTGCCAGCAGTTACGTGGAGACCCAGTACTTC
>NA|TRBJ1-2|TRBV5-5|NA
CASSSNYRENGYGYTF
TGTGCCAGCAGCTCAAACTACAGGGAAAACGGCTATGGCTACACCTTC
>once|TRBJ2-7|TRBV6-5|TRBD1
CASSYPGQGMWEQYF
TGTGCCAGCAGTTATCCGGGACAGGGTATGTGGGAGCAGTACTTC
>NA|TRBJ2-4|TRBV6-1|NA
CASSSPVLAKNIQYF
TGTGCCAGCAGTTCGCCAGTGCTAGCCAAAAACATTCAGTACTTC